This T cell receptor beta chain was identified during a study of CD8 T cells in ankylosing spondylitis. Regarding the study as a whole: Disease-associated clones were reportedly significantly overrepresented in matched ankylosing spondylitis synovial fluid. Earlier work had already found some motif variants in reactive arthritis synovial fluid and blood. Eight or nine highly homologous variants formed a TCR beta motif that appeared characteristic of ankylosing spondylitis blood.

V lost 0 bases, J lost 4 bases, and 2 bases stayed unmatched. Germline V gene data show CDR1 as SGHRS and CDR2 as YFSETQ. The CDR3 has 15 amino acids. With respect to this clonotype: Its cognate antigen is unknown.

Each TCR beta library was made by quantitative 5'-RACE that incorporated molecular barcodes. One entry per CDR3 protein results from TCRdb running MiXCR on the 5' RACE reads. Of approximately 340,000 distinct CDR3 sequences detected, approximately 15% appear once; the ten largest clones hold 0.9% to 1.2%. The sequenced sample consisted of blood, either unsorted or a sorted T cell fraction (not recorded which). The chain is built from TRBV5-1 and TRBJ2-1; 9 nucleotides line up with TRBD2. The receptor comes from a male donor with ankylosing spondylitis or in good health (not recorded which). CDR3 coding DNA: TGCGCCAGCAGCTTGGTGACTAGCGGATACAATGAGCAGTTCTTC. This sequence encodes CASSLVTSGYNEQFF.